This T cell receptor beta chain was sequenced in a study of blood T cell repertoires in COVID-19. Trimming left V 0 bases short and J 5 bases short, with 16 bases between. The CDR3 extends over 15 amino acids. Per the germline V gene, CDR1 is GTSNPN and CDR2 is SVGIG (reference sequence). The repertoire was sequenced with immunoSEQ multiplex PCR; TCRdb's copy has only in-frame clones and lacks some. The sample comprises 450,000 or so clones, 75% to 90% of which are singletons, and 0.75% to 0.9% rests with the top ten. Material: peripheral blood. The source of this sequence is a man aged 18 to 30 with COVID-19, enrolled during active disease. V is TRBV30 and J is TRBJ2-5; a weak D match, TRBD2 (7 bases). Here the CDR3 reads CAWSVLGGSGETQYF. In DNA form, the CDR3 reads TGTGCCTGGAGTGTACTAGGGGGTAGCGGGGAGACCCAGTACTTC.